This T cell receptor (beta chain) was identified during a study of PD-1 blockade in classical Hodgkin lymphoma. Study results and limitations: For complete responders, baseline diversity was comparable to that of newly diagnosed patients. CD4+ but not CD8+ TCR diversity rose significantly by C4D1. The authors have not defined what causes the repertoire differences, possibly disease activity or prior therapy.

Notes on this clone: Its antigen remains unidentified.

Produced via immunoSEQ multiplex PCR; TCRdb's table is partial and in-frame only. The sample carries some 96,000 clones, roughly 92% recorded once. The CDR3 loop spans 14 amino acids. V was cut by 3 bases and J by 4 bases, with 12 bases left in between. Germline-derived CDR1 and CDR2 are MDHEN and SYDVKM. Brentuximab vedotin exposure varied among the patients, all of whom had relapsed after autologous stem cell transplantation. The patients, who had relapsed/refractory classical Hodgkin lymphoma, achieved best responses of complete response, partial response or progressive disease. The sequence was collected from a human donor with classical Hodgkin lymphoma. The J gene is TRBJ1-2, the V gene TRBV28; D is perhaps TRBD1 (6 bases). This specimen consisted of peripheral blood mononuclear cells (PBMCs), obtained at baseline. The CDR3 spells CASSLGGLIYGYTF. The CDR3 DNA follows: TGTGCCAGCAGTTTGGGGGGGCTTATCTATGGCTACACCTTC.